The rows below give T cell receptor beta chains drawn from one sample of a study of blood T cells in healthy people across ages. TCRdb processed the 5' RACE reads anew with MiXCR; each CDR3 protein has one entry. The repertoire holds about 620,000 distinct CDR3 sequences, with roughly 21% as singletons. The sequenced material came from blood. Receptors were obtained from a man between 70 and 80 years old in good health. Both conserved end residues are part of each CDR3. Fields, in order: D gene, clone size, V gene, J gene, CDR3 protein, CDR3 DNA. D genes are given only for firm matches. Clone size appears in some rows only: once, few, many, or a class for an expanded clone.

>NA|NA|TRBV19|TRBJ2-7
CASSREGDEQYF
TGTGCCAGTAGTAGGGAAGGGGACGAGCAGTACTTC
>NA|few|TRBV13|TRBJ2-1
CASSLRRSYNEQFF
TGTGCCAGCAGCTTAAGGCGGAGTTACAATGAGCAGTTCTTC
>NA|many|TRBV27|TRBJ2-7
CASSLAGLPYEQYF
TGTGCCAGCAGTTTAGCGGGACTTCCTTACGAGCAGTACTTC
>TRBD1|NA|TRBV9|TRBJ2-1
CASSDDGGQGIYEQFF
TGTGCCAGCAGCGATGACGGGGGACAGGGTATTTATGAGCAGTTCTTC
>NA|NA|TRBV10-3|TRBJ2-7
CAISESAGYEQYF
TGTGCCATCAGTGAGTCGGCGGGCTACGAGCAGTACTTC
>NA|NA|TRBV3-1|TRBJ2-6
CASSQLRGAGANVLTF
TGTGCCAGCAGCCAATTAAGGGGGGCTGGGGCCAACGTCCTGACTTTC
>TRBD1|few|TRBV4-2|TRBJ2-1
CASSLRGASGGYNNEQFF
TGTGCCAGCAGCCTCCGTGGGGCCTCAGGGGGATACAACAATGAGCAGTTCTTC
>NA|few|TRBV10-3|TRBJ2-1
CAISLAASSYNEQFF
TGTGCCATCAGCTTAGCGGCAAGCTCCTACAATGAGCAGTTCTTC
>NA|many|TRBV14|TRBJ2-1
CASSQTWDLPRDEQFF
TGTGCCAGCAGCCAAACCTGGGACCTTCCTAGAGATGAGCAGTTCTTC
>NA|NA|TRBV7-9|TRBJ2-5
CASSLDRIIAETQYF
TGTGCCAGCAGCTTAGACAGGATAATCGCGGAGACCCAGTACTTC
>NA|NA|TRBV5-1|TRBJ2-5
CASSLAGSLEYEQHF
TGCGCCAGCAGCTTGGCAGGATCCCTCGAGTACGAGCAGCACTTC